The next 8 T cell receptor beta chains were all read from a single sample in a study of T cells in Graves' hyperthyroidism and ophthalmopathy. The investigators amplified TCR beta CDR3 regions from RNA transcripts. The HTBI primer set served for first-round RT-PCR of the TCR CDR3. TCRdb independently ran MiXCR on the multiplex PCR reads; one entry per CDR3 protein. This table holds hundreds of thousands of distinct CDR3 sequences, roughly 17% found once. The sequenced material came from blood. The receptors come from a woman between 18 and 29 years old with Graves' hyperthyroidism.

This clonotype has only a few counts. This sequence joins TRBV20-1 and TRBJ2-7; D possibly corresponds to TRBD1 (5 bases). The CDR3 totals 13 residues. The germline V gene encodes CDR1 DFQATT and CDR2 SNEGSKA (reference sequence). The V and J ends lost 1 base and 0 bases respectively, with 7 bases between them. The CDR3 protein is CSARGDSSYEQYF. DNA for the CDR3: TGCAGTGCTAGAGGAGACAGCTCCTACGAGCAGTACTTC.

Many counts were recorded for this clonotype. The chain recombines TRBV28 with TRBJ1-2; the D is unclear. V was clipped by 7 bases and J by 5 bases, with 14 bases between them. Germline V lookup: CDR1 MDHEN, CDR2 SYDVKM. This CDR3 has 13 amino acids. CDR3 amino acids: CASMGGVRYGYTF. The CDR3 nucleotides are TGTGCCAGCATGGGTGGGGTTAGATATGGCTACACCTTC.

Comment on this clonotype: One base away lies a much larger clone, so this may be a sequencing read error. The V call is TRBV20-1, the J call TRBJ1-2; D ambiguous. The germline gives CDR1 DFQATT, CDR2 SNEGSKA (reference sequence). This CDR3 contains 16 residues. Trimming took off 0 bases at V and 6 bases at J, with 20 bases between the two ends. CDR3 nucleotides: TGCAGTGCTAGAGATCCGTTTGGGGAGGGAGACCATGGCTACACCTTC. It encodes CSARDPFGEGDHGYTF.

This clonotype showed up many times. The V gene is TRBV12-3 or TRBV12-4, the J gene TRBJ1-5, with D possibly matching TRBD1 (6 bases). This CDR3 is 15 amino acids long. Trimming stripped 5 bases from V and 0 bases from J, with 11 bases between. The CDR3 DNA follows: TGTGCCAGCAGTCTAGGGGGGAATAGCAATCAGCCCCAGCATTTT. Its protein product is CASSLGGNSNQPQHF.

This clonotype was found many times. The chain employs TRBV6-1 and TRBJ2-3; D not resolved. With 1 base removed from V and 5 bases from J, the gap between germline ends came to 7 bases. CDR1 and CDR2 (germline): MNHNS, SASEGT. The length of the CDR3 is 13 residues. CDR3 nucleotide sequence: TGTGCCAGCAGTGAAGACGGATTAGATACGCAGTATTTT. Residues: CASSEDGLDTQYF.

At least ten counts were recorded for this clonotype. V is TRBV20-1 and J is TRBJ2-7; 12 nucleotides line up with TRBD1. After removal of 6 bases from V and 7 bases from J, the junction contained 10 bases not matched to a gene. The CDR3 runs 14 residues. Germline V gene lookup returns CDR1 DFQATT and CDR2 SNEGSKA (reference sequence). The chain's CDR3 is CSAPPGQGAPEQYF. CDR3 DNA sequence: TGCAGTGCCCCCCCGGGACAGGGGGCGCCTGAGCAGTACTTC.

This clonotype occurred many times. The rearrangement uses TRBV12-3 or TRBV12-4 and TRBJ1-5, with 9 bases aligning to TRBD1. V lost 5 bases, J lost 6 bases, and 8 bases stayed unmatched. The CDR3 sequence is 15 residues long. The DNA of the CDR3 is TGTGCCAGCAGTCCACAGGGGGCGATCGGTCAGCCCCAGCATTTT. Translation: CASSPQGAIGQPQHF.

DNA of the CDR3: TGCGCCAGCAGTCCCCTCGGGACTAGCGGCACAGATACGCAGTATTTT. Translated, it gives CASSPLGTSGTDTQYF. This chain connects TRBV4-1 to TRBJ2-3; 10 bases align to TRBD2. This CDR3 has 16 amino acids. Trimming at V came to 6 bases and at J to 1 base, leaving 7 bases not matched to a gene. CDR1 is MGHRA, CDR2 YSYEKL, per germline.